The present T cell receptor beta chain was sequenced within a study of OX40 agonist ivuxolimab in advanced cancers. Study as a whole: Previous treatment with anti-PD-1, anti-PD-L1 or anti-CTLA-4 therapy was allowed; more than 35% had received some. Partial responses were achieved by three patients, one with hepatocellular carcinoma and two with cutaneous melanoma.

The cohort excluded patients with autoimmune disease history or systemic immunosuppression. Clones were sequenced by immunoSEQ multiplex PCR, and TCRdb holds only the in-frame ones, with some missing. The data show 130,000 or so clones, 90% seen once. The CDR3 consists of 14 residues. The germline V gene encodes CDR1 SGHTA and CDR2 FQGTGA. Trimming pared 1 base from V and 9 bases from J, leaving 13 bases between. This sequence was found in an adult with an advanced solid tumor such as melanoma, head and neck, liver or kidney cancer. The gene calls are TRBV7-3 and TRBJ1-5; no clear D. The sample consisted of CD4+ or CD8+ T cells sorted from blood, taken in a trial of the OX40 agonist ivuxolimab. The CDR3 DNA reads TGTGCCAGCAGCTTAAGCCGCTGGCAATCGCCCCAGCATTTT. Protein sequence: CASSLSRWQSPQHF.